This T cell receptor (beta chain) was identified during a study of OX40 agonist ivuxolimab in advanced cancers. General study results and limits: Some patients who did not respond also had low normalized T-cell clonal expansion.

Assay: immunoSEQ multiplex PCR; the TCRdb copy retains only in-frame clones and omits some. The table has approximately 70,000 clones, 83% seen once. About this clone itself: What it binds is not known.

The CDR3 runs 15 residues. V usage is TRBV21-1 and J usage is TRBJ2-1; the table gives TRBD2 as D, unverified against the DNA. TRBV21-1 is listed as a pseudogene. The sample in question was CD4+ or CD8+ T cells sorted from blood, obtained in a trial of the OX40 agonist ivuxolimab. This TCR was sampled from an adult with an advanced solid tumor such as melanoma, head and neck, liver or kidney cancer. This CDR3 is CASSQLAGGANEQFF. CDR3 in DNA: TGTGCCAGCAGCCAACTAGCGGGGGGGGCAAATGAGCAGTTCTTC.